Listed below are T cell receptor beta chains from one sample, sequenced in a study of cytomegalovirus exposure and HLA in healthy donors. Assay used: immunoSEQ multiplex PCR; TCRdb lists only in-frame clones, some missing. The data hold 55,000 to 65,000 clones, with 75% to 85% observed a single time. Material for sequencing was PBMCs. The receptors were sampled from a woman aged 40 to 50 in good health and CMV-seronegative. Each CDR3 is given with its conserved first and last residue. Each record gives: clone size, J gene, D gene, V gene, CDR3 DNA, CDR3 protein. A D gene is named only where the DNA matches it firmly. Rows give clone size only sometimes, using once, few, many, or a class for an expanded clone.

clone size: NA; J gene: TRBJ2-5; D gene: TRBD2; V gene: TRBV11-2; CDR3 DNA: TGTGCCAGCAGCGGCACTGGCGGGAGGGCCCCGGTGTTTGGAGAGACCCAGTACTTC; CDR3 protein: CASSGTGGRAPVFGETQYF
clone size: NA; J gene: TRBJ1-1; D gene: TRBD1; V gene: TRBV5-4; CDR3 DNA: TGTGCCAGCAGCTTGGGGGGTGGACAGGGGATGACTGAAGCTTTCTTT; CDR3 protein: CASSLGGGQGMTEAFF
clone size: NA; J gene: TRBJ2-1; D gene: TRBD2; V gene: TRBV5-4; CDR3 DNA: TGTGCCAGCAGCCGGACTAGCGGGTCTTACAATGAGCAGTTCTTC; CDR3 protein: CASSRTSGSYNEQFF
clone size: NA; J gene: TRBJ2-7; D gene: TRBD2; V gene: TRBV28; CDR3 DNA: TGTGCCAGCAGGCGCCGCGGACTAGCGGGAGTGGAGCAGTACTTC; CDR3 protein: CASRRRGLAGVEQYF
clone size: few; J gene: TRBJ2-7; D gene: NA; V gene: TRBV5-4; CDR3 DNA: TGTGCCAGCAGCTCCGACGGGACTCCCTTCGGATACGAGCAGTACTTC; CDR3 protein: CASSSDGTPFGYEQYF
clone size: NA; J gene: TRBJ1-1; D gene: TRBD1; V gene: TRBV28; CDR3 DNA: TGTGCCAGCAGACTGACAGGGTACACTGAAGCTTTCTTT; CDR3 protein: CASRLTGYTEAFF
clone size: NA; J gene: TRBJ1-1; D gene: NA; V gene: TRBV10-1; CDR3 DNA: TGCGCCAGCACGCCAGACAGTCCCCGAGATGAAAAAAAGGACACTGAAGCTTTCTTT; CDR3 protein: CASTPDSPRDEKKDTEAFF
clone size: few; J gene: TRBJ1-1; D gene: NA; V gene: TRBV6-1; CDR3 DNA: TGTGCCAGCAGTGAACAGGGGACGGGAACTGAAGCTTTCTTT; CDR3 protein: CASSEQGTGTEAFF
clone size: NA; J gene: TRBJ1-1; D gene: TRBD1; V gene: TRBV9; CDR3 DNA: TGTGCCAGCAGCGTGACAGGGGCTAACACTGAAGCTTTCTTT; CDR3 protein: CASSVTGANTEAFF
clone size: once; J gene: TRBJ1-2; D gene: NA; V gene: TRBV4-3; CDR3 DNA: TGCGCCAGCAGCCAAGGAGGCCAGTCGCCTAACTATGGCTACACCTTC; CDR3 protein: CASSQGGQSPNYGYTF
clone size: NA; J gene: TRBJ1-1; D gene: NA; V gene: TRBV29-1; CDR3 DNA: TGCAGCGTTGAAGCTCAGGGGCGGAGGACTGAAGCTTTCTTT; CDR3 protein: CSVEAQGRRTEAFF
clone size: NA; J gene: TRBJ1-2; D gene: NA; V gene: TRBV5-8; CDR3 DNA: TGTGCCAGCAGCTTACTAGCTAACTATGGCTACACCTTC; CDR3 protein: CASSLLANYGYTF
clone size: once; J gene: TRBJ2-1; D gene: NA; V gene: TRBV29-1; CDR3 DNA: TGCAGCGTCGATCGAGGCTACAATGAGCAGTTCTTC; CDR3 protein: CSVDRGYNEQFF
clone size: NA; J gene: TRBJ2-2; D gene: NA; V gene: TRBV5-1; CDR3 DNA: TGCGCCAGCTCCCAGTGGGGGGACCGCACCGGGGAGCTGTTTTTT; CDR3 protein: CASSQWGDRTGELFF
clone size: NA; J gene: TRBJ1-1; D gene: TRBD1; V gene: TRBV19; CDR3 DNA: TGTGCCAGTAGGCCTGAGACAGGGAGGACTGAAGCTTTCTTT; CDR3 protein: CASRPETGRTEAFF
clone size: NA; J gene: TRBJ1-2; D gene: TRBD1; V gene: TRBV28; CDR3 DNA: TGTGCCAGCAGTTTGAGACAGGGCTTCGTTGGCTACACCTTC; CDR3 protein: CASSLRQGFVGYTF
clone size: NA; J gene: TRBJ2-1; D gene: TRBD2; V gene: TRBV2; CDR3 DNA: TGTGCCAGCAGTGAAAGGGGCTTGGTCGGGAGGGGAAATGAGCAGTTCTTC; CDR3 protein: CASSERGLVGRGNEQFF
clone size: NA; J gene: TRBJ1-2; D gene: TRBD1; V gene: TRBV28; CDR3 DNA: TGTGCCAGCAGTCCCTCGGGACAGCTCTATGGCTACACCTTC; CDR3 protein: CASSPSGQLYGYTF
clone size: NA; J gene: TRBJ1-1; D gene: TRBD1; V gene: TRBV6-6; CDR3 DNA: TGTGCCAGCAGCTTACAGGGGAGTCCGCAGGACACTGAAGCTTTCTTT; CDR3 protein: CASSLQGSPQDTEAFF
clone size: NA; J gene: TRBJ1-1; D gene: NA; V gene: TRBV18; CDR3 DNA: TGTGCCAGCTCACCTCGGGGGGTCGGCACTGAAGCTTTCTTT; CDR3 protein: CASSPRGVGTEAFF
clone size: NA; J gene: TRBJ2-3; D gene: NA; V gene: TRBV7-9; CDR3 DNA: TGTGCCAGCAGCGCCTTTCGGGGAGTCCCTAGCACAGATACGCAGTATTTT; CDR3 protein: CASSAFRGVPSTDTQYF
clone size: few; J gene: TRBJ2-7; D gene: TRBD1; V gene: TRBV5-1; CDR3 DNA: TGCGCCAGCAGTCCGACAGGGTCCTCCTACGAGCAGTACTTC; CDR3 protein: CASSPTGSSYEQYF
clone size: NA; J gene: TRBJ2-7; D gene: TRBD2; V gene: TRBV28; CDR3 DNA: TGTGCCAGCAGCTCTCCTAGAAAGACTAGCGGAGACGAGCAGTACTTC; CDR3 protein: CASSSPRKTSGDEQYF
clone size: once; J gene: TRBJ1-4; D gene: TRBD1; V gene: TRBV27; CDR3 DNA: TGTGCCAGCAGTTTTTACAGGGGATCGGCAACTAATGAAAAACTGTTTTTT; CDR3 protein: CASSFYRGSATNEKLFF
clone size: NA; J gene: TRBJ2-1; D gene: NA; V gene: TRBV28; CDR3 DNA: TGTGCCAGCAGTTCCGCGGCGGGTCTTAAATTTAATGAGCAGTTCTTC; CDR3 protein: CASSSAAGLKFNEQFF
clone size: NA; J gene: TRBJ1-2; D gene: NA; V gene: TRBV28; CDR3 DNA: TGTGCCAGCAGTATACCTAATAACTATGGCTACACCTTC; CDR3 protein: CASSIPNNYGYTF
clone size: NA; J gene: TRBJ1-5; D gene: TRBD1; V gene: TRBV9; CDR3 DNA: TGTGCCAGCAGCCCTCGACAGGGAGCGGAGCCCCAGCATTTT; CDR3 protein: CASSPRQGAEPQHF
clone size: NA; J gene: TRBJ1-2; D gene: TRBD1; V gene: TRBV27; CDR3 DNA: TGTGCCAGCAGCCATGGGACAGGGGCCACTAGGGACTATGGCTACACCTTC; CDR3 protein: CASSHGTGATRDYGYTF
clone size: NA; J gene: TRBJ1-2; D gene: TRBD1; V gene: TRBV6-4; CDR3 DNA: TGTGCCAGCAGTGATGGGACAGGCTCGTATGGCTACACCTTC; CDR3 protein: CASSDGTGSYGYTF
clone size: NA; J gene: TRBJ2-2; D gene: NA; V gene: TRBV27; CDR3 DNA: TGTGCCAGCAATCCCGGCGCAGGAGGAGGCACCGGGGAGCTGTTTTTT; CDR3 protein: CASNPGAGGGTGELFF
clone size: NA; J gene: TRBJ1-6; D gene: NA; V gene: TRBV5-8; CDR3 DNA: TGTGCCAGCAGCTTGGCAACGGGTGTAAACAATTCACCCCTCCACTTT; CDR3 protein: CASSLATGVNNSPLHF
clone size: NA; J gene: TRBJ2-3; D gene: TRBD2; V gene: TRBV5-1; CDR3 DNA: TGCGCCAGCAGCTTGGGGACTAGCGGGAGGGGGAGAACAGATACGCAGTATTTT; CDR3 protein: CASSLGTSGRGRTDTQYF
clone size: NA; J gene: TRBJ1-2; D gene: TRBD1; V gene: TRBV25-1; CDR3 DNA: TGTGCCAGCAGTGAATACGGGACAGGGGAAGGCTACACCTTC; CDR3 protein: CASSEYGTGEGYTF
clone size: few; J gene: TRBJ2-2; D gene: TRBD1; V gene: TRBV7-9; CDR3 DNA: TGTGCCAGCAGGTCCGGGACAGGCGGCACCGGGGAGCTGTTTTTT; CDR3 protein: CASRSGTGGTGELFF
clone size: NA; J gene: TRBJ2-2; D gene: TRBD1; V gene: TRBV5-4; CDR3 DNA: TGTGCCAGCAGCCAGACAGGGGGGGGGACCGGGGAGCTGTTTTTT; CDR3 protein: CASSQTGGGTGELFF
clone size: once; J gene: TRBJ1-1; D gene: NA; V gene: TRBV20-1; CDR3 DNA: TGCAGTGGTCTCTCGAACACTGAAGCTTTCTTT; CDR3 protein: CSGLSNTEAFF
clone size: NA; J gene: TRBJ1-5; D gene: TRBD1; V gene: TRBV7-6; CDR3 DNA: TGTGCCAGCAGCCCGGGACAGCTAAATCAGCCCCAGCATTTT; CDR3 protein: CASSPGQLNQPQHF
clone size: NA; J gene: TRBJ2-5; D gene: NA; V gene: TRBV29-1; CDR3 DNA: TGCAGCGTTGAACTAGTGGCTAGAGGAGAGACCCAGTACTTC; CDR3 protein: CSVELVARGETQYF
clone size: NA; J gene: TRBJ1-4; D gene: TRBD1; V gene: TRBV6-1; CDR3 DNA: TGTGCCAGCACGGGACAGGGCCTTGGTGAAAAACTGTTTTTT; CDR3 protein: CASTGQGLGEKLFF